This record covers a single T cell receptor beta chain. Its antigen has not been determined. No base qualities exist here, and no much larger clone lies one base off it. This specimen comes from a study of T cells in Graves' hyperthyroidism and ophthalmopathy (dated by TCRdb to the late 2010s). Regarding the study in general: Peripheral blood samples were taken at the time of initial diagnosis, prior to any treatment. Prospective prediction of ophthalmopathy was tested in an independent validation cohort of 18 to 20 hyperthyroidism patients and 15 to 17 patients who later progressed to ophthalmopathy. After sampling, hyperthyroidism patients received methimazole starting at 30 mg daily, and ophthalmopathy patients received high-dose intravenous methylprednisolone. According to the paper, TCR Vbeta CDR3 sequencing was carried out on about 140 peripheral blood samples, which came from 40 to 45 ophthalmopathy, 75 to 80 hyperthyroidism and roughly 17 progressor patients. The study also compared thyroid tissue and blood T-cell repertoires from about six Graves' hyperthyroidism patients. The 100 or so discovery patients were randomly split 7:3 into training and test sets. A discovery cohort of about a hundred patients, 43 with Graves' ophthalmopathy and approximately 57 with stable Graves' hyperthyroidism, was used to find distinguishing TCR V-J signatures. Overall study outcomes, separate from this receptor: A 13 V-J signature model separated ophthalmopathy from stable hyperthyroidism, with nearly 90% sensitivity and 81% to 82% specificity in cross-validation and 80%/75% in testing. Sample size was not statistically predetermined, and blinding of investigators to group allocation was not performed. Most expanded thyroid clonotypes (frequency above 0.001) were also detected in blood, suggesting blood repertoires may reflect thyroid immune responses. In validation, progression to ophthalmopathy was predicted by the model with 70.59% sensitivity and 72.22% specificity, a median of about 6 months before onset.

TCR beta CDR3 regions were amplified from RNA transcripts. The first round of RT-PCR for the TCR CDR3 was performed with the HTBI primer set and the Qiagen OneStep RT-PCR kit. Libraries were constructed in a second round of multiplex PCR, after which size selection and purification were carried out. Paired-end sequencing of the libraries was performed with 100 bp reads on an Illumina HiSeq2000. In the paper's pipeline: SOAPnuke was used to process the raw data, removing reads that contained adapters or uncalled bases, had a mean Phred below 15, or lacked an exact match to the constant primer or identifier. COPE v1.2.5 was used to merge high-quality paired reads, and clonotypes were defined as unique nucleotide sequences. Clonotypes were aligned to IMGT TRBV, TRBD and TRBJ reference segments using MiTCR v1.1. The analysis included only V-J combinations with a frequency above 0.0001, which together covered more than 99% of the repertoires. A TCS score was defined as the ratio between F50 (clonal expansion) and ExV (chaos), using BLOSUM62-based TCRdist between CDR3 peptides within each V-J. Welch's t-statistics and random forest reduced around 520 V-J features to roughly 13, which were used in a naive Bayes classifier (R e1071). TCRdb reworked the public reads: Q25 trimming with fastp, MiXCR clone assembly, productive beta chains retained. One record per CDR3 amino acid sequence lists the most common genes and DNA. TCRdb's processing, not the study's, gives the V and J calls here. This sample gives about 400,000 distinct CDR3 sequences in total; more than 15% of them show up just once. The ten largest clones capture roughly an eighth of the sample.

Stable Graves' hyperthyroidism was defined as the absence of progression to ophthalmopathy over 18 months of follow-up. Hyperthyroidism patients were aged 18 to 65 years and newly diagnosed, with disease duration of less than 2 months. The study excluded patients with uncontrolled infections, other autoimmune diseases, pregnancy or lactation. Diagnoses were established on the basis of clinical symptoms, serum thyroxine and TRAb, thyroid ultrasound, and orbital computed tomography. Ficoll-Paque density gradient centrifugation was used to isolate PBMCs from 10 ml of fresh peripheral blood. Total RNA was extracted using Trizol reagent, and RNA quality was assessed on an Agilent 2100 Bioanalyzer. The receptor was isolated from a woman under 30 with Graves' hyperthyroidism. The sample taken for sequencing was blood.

The CDR3 protein sequence reads: CATTDPPRTSGRGNEQFF. The DNA reads as follows: TGTGCCACCACGGATCCCCCACGGACTAGCGGGAGGGGCAATGAGCAGTTCTTC. The sequence links TRBV9 to TRBJ2-1, with 15 bases matching TRBD2. Unmatched junction bases come to 16, with V trimmed by 9 bases and J by 6 bases. The CDR1 and CDR2 encoded by the germline V gene are SGDLS and YYNGEE. The CDR3 contains 18 residues, cysteine and phenylalanine counted. Only the CDR3 portion is preserved as DNA: 54 bases, with reading frame beginning at the first base.